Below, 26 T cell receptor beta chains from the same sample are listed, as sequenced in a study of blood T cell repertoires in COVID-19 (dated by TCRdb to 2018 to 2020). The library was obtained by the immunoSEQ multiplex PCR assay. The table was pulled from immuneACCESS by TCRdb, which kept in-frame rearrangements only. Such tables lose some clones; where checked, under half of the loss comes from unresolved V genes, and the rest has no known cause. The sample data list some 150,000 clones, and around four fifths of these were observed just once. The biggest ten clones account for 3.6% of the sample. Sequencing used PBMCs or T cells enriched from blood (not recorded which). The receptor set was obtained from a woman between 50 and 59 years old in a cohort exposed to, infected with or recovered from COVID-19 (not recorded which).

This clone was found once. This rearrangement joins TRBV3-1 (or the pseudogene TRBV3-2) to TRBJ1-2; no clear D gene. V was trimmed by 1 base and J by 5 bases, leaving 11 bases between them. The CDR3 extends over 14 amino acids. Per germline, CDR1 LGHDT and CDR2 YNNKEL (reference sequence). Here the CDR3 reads CASSQVAGPYGYTF. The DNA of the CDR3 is TGTGCCAGCAGCCAAGTAGCGGGTCCTTATGGCTACACCTTC.

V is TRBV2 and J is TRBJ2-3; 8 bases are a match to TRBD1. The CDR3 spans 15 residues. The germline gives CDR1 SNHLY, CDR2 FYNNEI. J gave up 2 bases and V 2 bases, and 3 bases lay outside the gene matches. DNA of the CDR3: TGTGCCAGCAGTGAATGGACAGGGTACACAGATACGCAGTATTTT. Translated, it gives CASSEWTGYTDTQYF.

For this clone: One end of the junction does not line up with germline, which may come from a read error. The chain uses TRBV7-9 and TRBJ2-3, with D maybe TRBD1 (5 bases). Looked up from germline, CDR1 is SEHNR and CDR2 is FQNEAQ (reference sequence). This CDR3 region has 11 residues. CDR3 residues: CASSLDGASWF. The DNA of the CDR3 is TGTGCCAGCAGCTTAGATGGGGCTAGTTGGTTT.

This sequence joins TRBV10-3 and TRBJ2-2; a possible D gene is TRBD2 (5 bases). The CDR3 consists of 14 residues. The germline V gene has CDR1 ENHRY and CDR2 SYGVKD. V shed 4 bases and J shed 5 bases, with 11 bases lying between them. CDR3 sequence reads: CAISGGEVTGELFF. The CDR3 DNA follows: TGTGCCATCAGTGGGGGAGAGGTTACCGGGGAGCTGTTTTTT.

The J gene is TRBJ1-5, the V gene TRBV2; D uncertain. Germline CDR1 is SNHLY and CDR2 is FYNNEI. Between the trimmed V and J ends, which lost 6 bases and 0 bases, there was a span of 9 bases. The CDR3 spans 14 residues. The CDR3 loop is CASRGSYSNQPQHF. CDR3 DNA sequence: TGTGCCAGCAGGGGCAGCTATAGCAATCAGCCCCAGCATTTT. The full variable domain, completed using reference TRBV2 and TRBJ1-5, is EPEVTQTPSHQVTQMGQEVILRCVPISNHLYFYWYRQILGQKVEFLVSFYNNEISEKSEIFDDQFSVERPDGSNFTLKIRSTKLEDSAMYFCASRGSYSNQPQHFGDGTRLSIL.

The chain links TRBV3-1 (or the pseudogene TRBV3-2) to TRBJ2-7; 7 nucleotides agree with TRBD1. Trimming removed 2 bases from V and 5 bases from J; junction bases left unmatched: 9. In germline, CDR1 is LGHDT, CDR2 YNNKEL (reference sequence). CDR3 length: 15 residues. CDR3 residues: CASSQRGQDNDEQYF. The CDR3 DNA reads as TGTGCCAGCAGCCAAAGAGGACAGGATAACGACGAGCAGTACTTC.

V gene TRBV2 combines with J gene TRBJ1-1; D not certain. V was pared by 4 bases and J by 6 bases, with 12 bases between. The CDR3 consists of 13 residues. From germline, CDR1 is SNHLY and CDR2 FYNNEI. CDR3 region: CASSVGMSPEAFF. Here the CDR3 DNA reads TGTGCCAGCAGTGTCGGTATGAGCCCTGAAGCTTTCTTT.

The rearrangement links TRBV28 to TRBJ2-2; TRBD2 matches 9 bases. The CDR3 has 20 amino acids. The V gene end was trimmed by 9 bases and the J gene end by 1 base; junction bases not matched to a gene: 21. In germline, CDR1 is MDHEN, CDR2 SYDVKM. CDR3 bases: TGTGCCAGTCGGGGTAGCGGGAGCAGCGATGTACCCGTGAACACCGGGGAGCTGTTTTTT. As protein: CASRGSGSSDVPVNTGELFF.

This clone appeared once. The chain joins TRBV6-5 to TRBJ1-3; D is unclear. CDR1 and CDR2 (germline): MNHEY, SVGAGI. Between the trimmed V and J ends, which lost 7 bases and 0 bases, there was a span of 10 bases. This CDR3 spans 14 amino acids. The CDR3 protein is CASTPVYSGNTIYF. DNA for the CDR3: TGTGCCAGCACTCCTGTATACTCTGGAAACACCATATATTTT.

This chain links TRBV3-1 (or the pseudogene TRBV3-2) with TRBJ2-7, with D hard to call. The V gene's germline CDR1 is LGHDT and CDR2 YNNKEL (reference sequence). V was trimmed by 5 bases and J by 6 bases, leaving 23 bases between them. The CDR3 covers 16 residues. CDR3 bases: TGTGCCAGCAGCGCAAAGGCGCCTTACGCAGGCCTCGAGCAGTACTTC. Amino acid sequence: CASSAKAPYAGLEQYF.

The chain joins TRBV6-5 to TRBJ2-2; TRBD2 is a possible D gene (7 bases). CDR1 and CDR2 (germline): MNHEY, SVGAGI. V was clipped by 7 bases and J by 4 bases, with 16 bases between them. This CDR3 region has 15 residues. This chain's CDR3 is CASKSGLGGTGELFF. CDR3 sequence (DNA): TGTGCCAGCAAGTCCGGACTAGGGGGCACCGGGGAGCTGTTTTTT.

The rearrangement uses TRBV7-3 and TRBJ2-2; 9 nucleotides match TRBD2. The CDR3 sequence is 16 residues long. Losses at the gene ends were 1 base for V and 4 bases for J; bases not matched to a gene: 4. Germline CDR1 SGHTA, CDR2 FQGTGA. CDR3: CASSLRLAGSTGELFF. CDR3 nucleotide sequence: TGTGCCAGCAGCTTAAGGCTAGCGGGGAGCACCGGGGAGCTGTTTTTT.

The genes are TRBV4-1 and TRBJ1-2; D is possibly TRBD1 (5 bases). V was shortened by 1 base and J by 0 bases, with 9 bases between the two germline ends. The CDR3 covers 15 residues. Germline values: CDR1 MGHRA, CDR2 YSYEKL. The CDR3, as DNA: TGCGCCAGCAGCCAAGTTGACAGTTCTAACTATGGCTACACCTTC. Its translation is CASSQVDSSNYGYTF.

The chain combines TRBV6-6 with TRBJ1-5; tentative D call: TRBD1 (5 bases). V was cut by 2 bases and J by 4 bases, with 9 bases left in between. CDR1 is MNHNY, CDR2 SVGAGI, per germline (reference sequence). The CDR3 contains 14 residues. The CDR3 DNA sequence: TGTGCCAGCAGTTACGAGACAGAGAATCAGCCCCAGCATTTT. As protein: CASSYETENQPQHF.

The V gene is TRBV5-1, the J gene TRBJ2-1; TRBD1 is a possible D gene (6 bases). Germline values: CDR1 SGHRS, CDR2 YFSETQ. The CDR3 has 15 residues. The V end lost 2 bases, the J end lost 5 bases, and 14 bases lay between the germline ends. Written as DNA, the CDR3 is TGCGCCAGCAGCTTAGACGGACAGAATCACAATGAGCAGTTCTTC. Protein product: CASSLDGQNHNEQFF.

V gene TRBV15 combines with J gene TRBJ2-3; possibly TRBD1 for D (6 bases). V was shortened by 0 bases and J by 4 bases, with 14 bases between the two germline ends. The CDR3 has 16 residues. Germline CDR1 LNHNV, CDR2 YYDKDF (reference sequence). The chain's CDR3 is CATSRDEGVRADTQYF. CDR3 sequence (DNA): TGTGCCACCAGCAGAGATGAGGGGGTGAGGGCAGATACGCAGTATTTT.

The chain's CDR3 is CASSQDRRGLNYGYTF. The CDR3 region has the DNA TGTGCCAGCTCACAGGACAGAAGGGGTTTGAACTATGGCTACACCTTC. The chain carries TRBV18 and TRBJ1-2; D possibly corresponds to TRBD1 (6 bases). The CDR3 consists of 16 residues. Germline CDR1 reads KGHSH; CDR2 reads LQKENI. The ends were cut back, 4 bases at V and 2 bases at J, with 17 bases in the middle.

CDR3 residues: CASSDFSSGEQFF. DNA for the CDR3: TGCGCCAGCAGCGACTTTTCTAGCGGTGAGCAGTTCTTC. The chain couples TRBV5-1 to TRBJ2-1, with 7 bases aligning to TRBD2. The CDR3 is 13 residues long. Germline-derived CDR1 and CDR2 are SGHRS and YFSETQ. The J segment lost 9 bases and the V segment lost 4 bases, leaving 7 bases of the junction unmatched. Full variable domain (rest looked up from reference TRBV5-1 and TRBJ2-1): KAGVTQTPRYLIKTRGQQVTLSCSPISGHRSVSWYQQTPGQGLQFLFEYFSETQRNKGNFPGRFSGRQFSNSRSEMNVSTLELGDSALYLCASSDFSSGEQFFGPGTRLTVL.

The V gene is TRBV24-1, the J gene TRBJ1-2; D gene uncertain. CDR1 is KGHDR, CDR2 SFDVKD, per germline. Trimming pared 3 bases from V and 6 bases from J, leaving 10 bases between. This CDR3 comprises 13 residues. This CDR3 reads CATSDTNTDGYTF. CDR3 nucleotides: TGTGCCACCAGTGATACCAACACAGATGGCTACACCTTC.

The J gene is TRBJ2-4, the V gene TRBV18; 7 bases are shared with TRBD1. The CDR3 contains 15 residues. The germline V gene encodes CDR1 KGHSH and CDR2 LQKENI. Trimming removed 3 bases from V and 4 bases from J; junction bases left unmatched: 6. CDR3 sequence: CASSPFRDRKNIQYF. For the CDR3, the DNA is TGTGCCAGCTCACCGTTCCGGGACAGAAAAAACATTCAGTACTTC.

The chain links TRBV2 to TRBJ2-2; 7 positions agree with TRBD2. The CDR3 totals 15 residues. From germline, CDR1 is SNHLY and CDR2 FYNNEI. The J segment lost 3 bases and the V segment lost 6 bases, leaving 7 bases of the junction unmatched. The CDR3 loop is CASRFRAGDTGELFF. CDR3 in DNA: TGTGCCAGCAGGTTCCGGGCGGGGGACACCGGGGAGCTGTTTTTT.

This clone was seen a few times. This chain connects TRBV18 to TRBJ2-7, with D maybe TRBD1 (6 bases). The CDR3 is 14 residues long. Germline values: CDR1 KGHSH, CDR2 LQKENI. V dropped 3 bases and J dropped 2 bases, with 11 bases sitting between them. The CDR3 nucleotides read TGTGCCAGCTCACCTCGGGACAACACCTACGAGCAGTACTTC. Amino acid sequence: CASSPRDNTYEQYF.

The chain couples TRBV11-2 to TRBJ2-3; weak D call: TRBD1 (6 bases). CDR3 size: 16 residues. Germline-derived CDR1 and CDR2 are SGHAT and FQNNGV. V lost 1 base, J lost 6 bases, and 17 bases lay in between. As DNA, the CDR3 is TGTGCCAGCAGCTTAGTTGGGACACAACTTTTGGATACGCAGTATTTT. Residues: CASSLVGTQLLDTQYF.

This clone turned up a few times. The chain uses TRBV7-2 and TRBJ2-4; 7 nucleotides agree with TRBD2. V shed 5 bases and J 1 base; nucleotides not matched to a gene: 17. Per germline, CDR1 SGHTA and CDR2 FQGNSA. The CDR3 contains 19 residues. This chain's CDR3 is CASSQGSGLVLPAKNIQYF. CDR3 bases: TGTGCCAGCAGCCAGGGAAGCGGACTAGTCCTTCCCGCCAAAAACATTCAGTACTTC.

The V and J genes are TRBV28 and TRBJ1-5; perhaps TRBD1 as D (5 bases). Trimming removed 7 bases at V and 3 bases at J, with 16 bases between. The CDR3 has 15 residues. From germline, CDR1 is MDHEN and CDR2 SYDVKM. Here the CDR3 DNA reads TGTGCCAGCACCCAATCGGGGGGGTACAATCAGCCCCAGCATTTT. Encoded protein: CASTQSGGYNQPQHF.

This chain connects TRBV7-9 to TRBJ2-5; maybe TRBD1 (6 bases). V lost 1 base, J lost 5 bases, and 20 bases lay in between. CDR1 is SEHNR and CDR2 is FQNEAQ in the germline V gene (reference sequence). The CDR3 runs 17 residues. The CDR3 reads CASSLEVVGGRAETQYF. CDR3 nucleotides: TGTGCCAGCAGCTTAGAGGTGGTAGGGGGAAGGGCGGAGACCCAGTACTTC. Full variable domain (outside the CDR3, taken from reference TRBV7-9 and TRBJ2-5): DTGVSQNPRHKITKRGQNVTFRCDPISEHNRLYWYRQTLGQGPEFLTYFQNEAQLEKSRLLSDRFSAERPKGSFSTLEIQRTEQGDSAMYLCASSLEVVGGRAETQYFGPGTRLLVL.